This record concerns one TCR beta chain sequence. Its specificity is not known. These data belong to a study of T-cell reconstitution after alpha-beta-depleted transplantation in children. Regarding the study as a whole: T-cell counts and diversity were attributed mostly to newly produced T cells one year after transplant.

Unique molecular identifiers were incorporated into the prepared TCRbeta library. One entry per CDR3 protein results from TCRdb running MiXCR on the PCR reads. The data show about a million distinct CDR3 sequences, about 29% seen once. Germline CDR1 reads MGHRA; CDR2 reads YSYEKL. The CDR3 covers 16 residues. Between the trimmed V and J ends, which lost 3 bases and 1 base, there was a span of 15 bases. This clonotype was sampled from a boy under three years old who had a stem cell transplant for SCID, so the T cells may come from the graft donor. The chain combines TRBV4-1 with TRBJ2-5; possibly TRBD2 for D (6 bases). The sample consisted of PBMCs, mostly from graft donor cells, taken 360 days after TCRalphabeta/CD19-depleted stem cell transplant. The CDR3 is CASSHPRDSPQETQYF. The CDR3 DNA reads TGCGCCAGCAGCCACCCGAGGGACTCACCCCAAGAGACCCAGTACTTC.